Presented here are 8 T cell receptor beta chains from one specimen sequenced in a study of T-cell reconstitution after alpha-beta-depleted transplantation in children. The authors prepared the TCRbeta library with unique molecular identifiers. One entry per CDR3 protein results from TCRdb running MiXCR on the PCR reads. There are hundreds of thousands of distinct CDR3 sequences in the sample; roughly 13% occur only once, and 0.75% to 0.85% lies in the top ten. Specimen: PBMCs, collected before TCRalphabeta/CD19-depleted stem cell transplant. The receptors derive from a girl aged 2 to 10 with congenital amegakaryocytic thrombocytopenia, due to receive a stem cell transplant.

The V gene is TRBV5-5, the J gene TRBJ2-7; D uncertain. Germline V gives CDR1 SGHKS, CDR2 YYEKEE (reference sequence). V was trimmed by 1 base and J by 0 bases, leaving 8 bases between them. The CDR3 has 14 amino acids. The CDR3: CASSLTVYSYEQYF. In DNA, the CDR3 is TGTGCCAGCAGCTTGACGGTATACTCCTACGAGCAGTACTTC.

This chain joins TRBV12-3 or TRBV12-4 and TRBJ2-7; D remains ambiguous. The CDR3 is made up of 10 amino acids. V was trimmed by 10 bases and J by 7 bases, leaving 11 bases between them. This CDR3 is CAIFAWEQYF. DNA for the CDR3: TGTGCCATATTCGCGTGGGAGCAGTACTTC.

In its sample, this clonotype was seen many times. The chain employs TRBV10-3 and TRBJ2-5; D is unclear. Germline assignment: CDR1 ENHRY and CDR2 SYGVKD. The CDR3 is 17 residues long. Trimming took 3 bases from V and 4 from J, leaving 21 bases between them. The CDR3: CAISDYVSSISRETQYF. The CDR3 bases are TGTGCCATCAGTGATTACGTCAGCTCTATTTCACGAGAGACCCAGTACTTC.

Regarding this clonotype: A much larger clone lies a single base off, so this may be a read error. The J gene is TRBJ2-2, the V gene TRBV20-1; D not certain. The CDR3 has 15 amino acids. CDR1 is DFQATT, CDR2 SNEGSKA, per germline (reference sequence). Deletions cut 1 base from V and 1 base from J, with 10 bases between. Here the CDR3 reads CSARVAWMNTGELFF. The CDR3, as DNA: TGCAGTGCTAGAGTGGCGTGGATGAACACCGGGGAGCTGTTTTTT.

A few counts support this clonotype. The J gene is TRBJ2-5, the V gene TRBV7-8; perhaps TRBD1 as D (6 bases). V lost 4 bases and J 0 bases, leaving 9 bases between the germline ends. CDR1 is SGHVS and CDR2 is FQNEAQ in the germline V gene. CDR3 length: 14 residues. CDR3 in amino acids: CASSSRDNQETQYF. Here the CDR3 DNA reads TGTGCCAGCAGCTCCCGGGACAACCAAGAGACCCAGTACTTC.

This clonotype was observed many times. The rearrangement uses TRBV12-3 or TRBV12-4 and TRBJ2-6; D uncertain. This CDR3 spans 14 amino acids. V was shortened by 6 bases and J by 0 bases, with 6 bases between the two germline ends. CDR3 residues: CASRSTSGANVLTF. The CDR3, as DNA: TGTGCCAGCAGGTCGACCTCTGGGGCCAACGTCCTGACTTTC.

This clonotype came up many times. V and J are TRBV4-1 and TRBJ1-4; tentatively, D is TRBD1 (5 bases). V shed 4 bases and J shed 6 bases, with 9 bases lying between them. CDR3 length: 13 amino acids. Germline loops: CDR1 MGHRA, CDR2 YSYEKL. The CDR3 loop reads CASSLMGDEKLFF. CDR3 DNA: TGCGCCAGCAGCCTGATGGGGGATGAAAAACTGTTTTTT.

V usage is TRBV6-6 and J usage is TRBJ2-7; D not certain. This CDR3 contains 13 residues. CDR1 and CDR2 (germline): MNHNY, SVGAGI (reference sequence). The ends were cut back, 6 bases at V and 4 bases at J, with 13 bases in the middle. The CDR3 DNA reads as TGTGCCAGCAGCCCCTGGGGTCTATACGAGCAGTACTTC. Encoded protein: CASSPWGLYEQYF.